The clone carrying this T cell receptor beta chain was counted ten times or more. One end of the junction is discordant with germline, which a read error may explain. The sample is drawn from a study of T-cell reconstitution after alpha-beta-depleted transplantation in children. This sample's TCRbeta library carried unique molecular identifier barcodes. Each CDR3 protein gets one entry after TCRdb re-called the PCR reads with MiXCR. The sample has about 300,000 distinct CDR3 sequences; about 9.4% are singletons. Germline CDR1 is SGHRS and CDR2 is YFSETQ. This CDR3 has 15 amino acids. The TCR comes from a boy under three years old with acute myeloid leukemia, due to receive a stem cell transplant. The sample here was PBMCs, taken before TCRalphabeta/CD19-depleted stem cell transplant. This sequence joins TRBV5-1 and TRBJ2-7; 13 positions match TRBD2. For the CDR3, the DNA is TGTGCCAGCAGCCTTGGACTAGCGGGGGTCTACGAGCAGTACTTC. Protein product: CASSLGLAGVYEQYF.